Given below is one T cell receptor beta chain in context. No count is recorded, though its frequency marks this clonotype as medium-sized (0.01 to 0.1%). It has no known antigen specificity. Including cysteine and phenylalanine, the CDR3 has 16 amino acids. No DNA is listed. The germline V gene yields MNHEY for CDR1 and SVGAGI for CDR2. The sample originates from a study of T cell clusters in autoimmune cytopenias (dated by TCRdb to the late 2010s). Regarding the study in general: A median TRB sequencing depth of about 50,000 reads per sample was reached, and a median of roughly 2,500 distinct TRB clonotypes per sample was obtained. In autoimmune cytopenia patients, peripheral blood TRB and IGH repertoires were sequenced during active disease and over treatment follow-up, together with healthy, CLL and autoimmune hepatitis controls. The study aimed to test whether autoimmune cytopenia patients carry a disease-specific immune repertoire signature usable as a blood-based biomarker. Summary of the overall study and its limitations: The TRB repertoire shifts, including less even repertoires in secondary cytopenia and CLL, mostly reflected lymphoma bias and not autoimmunity. In the comparison of secondary cytopenia with CLL, the cluster-lack signature was not observed, apparently because the dominant lymphoma-associated repertoire masked the signature. The T cell clusters were only ever defined in silico, so experimental validation of their functional role was still needed. Compared with active autoimmune hepatitis patients, healthy donors had almost three times as many exclusive TRB clusters, a finding consistent with an autoimmunity-wide signature. GLIPH suggested that primary autoimmune cytopenia patients lacked physiological T cell clusters: 51 clusters were exclusive to healthy donors versus 17 exclusive to patients.

TRB amplification used about 230 ng of peripheral blood genomic DNA, some 38,000 genome equivalents, per sample. TRB rearrangements were amplified by multiplex PCR using a touch-down protocol with TRB-A and TRB-B primer pools mixed in one tube. Illumina adapters and sample indices were added to the amplicons through two consecutive PCR reactions performed with Phusion HS II polymerase. Amplicons were gel-purified with the NucleoSpin Gel and PCR Clean-up kit, then quantified by Qubit and quality-checked on an Agilent 2100 Bioanalyzer. Libraries were sequenced on an Illumina MiSeq using 600-cycle, single-indexed, paired-end runs. As for the authors' bioinformatics: TRB reads were aligned and assembled with MiXCR version 2.1.12 using the default MiXCR reference library. A clone was defined by each unique CDR3 nucleotide sequence, and the analysis included only productive sequences supported by at least two reads. Repertoire diversity was assessed by alpha-parameterized diversity profiles (alpha 0 to 5), including Shannon (alpha 1) and Simpson (alpha 2) indices, computed with an R script. Combinatorial TRB VJ usage was calculated with the tcR package and was compared between cohorts by principal component analysis performed with ade4. Using GLIPH, TCRbeta CDR3s were clustered on pairs of cohorts matched for age and read depth, and a Wilcoxon test was used to compare cluster frequencies. TCRdb reprocessed the reads and assigns one entry to each CDR3 protein sequence, leaving out DNA. The V and J calls shown here were made by TCRdb, not taken from the authors' results. The table of this sample itemizes about 1,900 distinct CDR3 sequences. The ten largest clones add up to about 38% of the sample.

The receptor's source is a human donor with an autoimmune cytopenia, with autoimmune hepatitis or in good health (not recorded which). Material for sequencing was peripheral blood. The chain is made from TRBV6-5 and TRBJ2-5; TCRdb calls TRBD2, which cannot be checked without DNA. The CDR3 sequence is CASSYTPRAAKETQYF.